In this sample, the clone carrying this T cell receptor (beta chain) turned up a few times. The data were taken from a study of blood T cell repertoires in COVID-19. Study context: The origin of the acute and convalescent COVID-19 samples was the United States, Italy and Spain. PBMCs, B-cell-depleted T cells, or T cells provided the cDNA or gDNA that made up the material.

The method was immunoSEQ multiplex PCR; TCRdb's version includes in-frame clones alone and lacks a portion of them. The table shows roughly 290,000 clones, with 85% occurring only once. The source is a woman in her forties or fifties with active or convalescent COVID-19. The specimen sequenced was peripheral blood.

CDR3 DNA: TGTGCCAGCAGCCCCGGGACAGGCCACAATCAGCCCCAGCATTTT. Amino acids: CASSPGTGHNQPQHF. The chain carries TRBV9 and TRBJ1-5, with 8 bases matching TRBD1. Trimming cost V 4 bases and J 3 bases; bases outside gene matches: 6. CDR1 is SGDLS and CDR2 is YYNGEE in the germline V gene. The CDR3 runs to 15 residues.